These T cell receptor beta chains were read from a single sample in a study of early T cells in non-severe SARS-CoV-2 infection. TCRdb used MiXCR to reprocess the 5' RACE reads, holding one entry per CDR3 protein. The repertoire includes tens of thousands of distinct CDR3 sequences, roughly 6% of them detected once, and approximately 5.6% sits in the top ten. The sequenced material came from whole blood. Every receptor here comes from an adult who was a healthcare worker with PCR-confirmed SARS-CoV-2 infection or an uninfected control (not recorded which). The CDR3 runs from the conserved cysteine through the conserved F or W. The D gene is left open where the match is weak. The listing skips clone size in some rows; elsewhere it reads once, few, many or a size class.

>NA|TRBV7-9|TRBJ2-5|many
CASSYLFKGPLQTQYF
TGTGCCAGCAGCTATCTCTTTAAGGGGCCTTTACAGACCCAGTACTTC
>TRBD1|TRBV12-3/TRBV12-4|TRBJ2-7|many
CASSFKEFVRGTGGNEQYF
TGTGCCAGCAGTTTTAAAGAGTTTGTTCGTGGGACAGGGGGGAACGAGCAGTACTTC
>NA|TRBV6-2/TRBV6-3|TRBJ2-1|many
CASSNPYNEQFF
TGTGCCAGCAGTAATCCATACAATGAGCAGTTCTTC
>TRBD1|TRBV28|TRBJ2-1|many
CASLTGGSPYNEQFF
TGTGCCAGCCTTACAGGGGGGTCACCCTACAATGAGCAGTTCTTC
>NA|TRBV12-3/TRBV12-4|TRBJ1-2|many
CASSLVSRYGYTF
TGTGCCAGCAGTTTAGTATCCCGCTATGGCTACACCTTC
>TRBD1|TRBV25-1|TRBJ2-7|many
CASSDLKTGKSYEQYF
TGTGCCAGCAGTGACCTAAAGACAGGGAAGTCCTACGAGCAGTACTTC
>NA|TRBV7-3|TRBJ2-2|many
CASSLVGSMNTGELFF
TGTGCCAGCAGCTTAGTTGGGAGCATGAACACCGGGGAGCTGTTTTTT
>NA|TRBV6-5|TRBJ1-1|NA
CASQRYTEAFF
TGTGCCAGCCAACGGTACACTGAAGCTTTCTTT
>TRBD1|TRBV7-3|TRBJ2-7|many
CASSSRGTGSGEQYF
TGTGCCAGCAGCTCACGAGGGACAGGGTCGGGTGAGCAGTACTTC
>NA|TRBV29-1|TRBJ1-1|NA
CSAQGTEAFF
TGCAGCGCGCAGGGTACTGAAGCTTTCTTT
>NA|TRBV24-1|TRBJ1-2|many
CATSDTRENGYTF
TGTGCCACCAGTGATACCAGGGAAAATGGCTACACCTTC
>TRBD1|TRBV7-9|TRBJ1-6|many
CASSLASGTVNSPLHF
TGTGCCAGCAGCTTAGCCTCCGGGACAGTGAATTCACCCCTCCACTTT
>NA|TRBV9|TRBJ1-2|many
CASSRTDYGYTF
TGTGCCAGCAGCAGGACGGATTATGGCTACACCTTC
>TRBD2|TRBV3-1|TRBJ2-5|NA
CASSQIAGGQETQYF
TGTGCCAGCAGCCAAATAGCGGGGGGGCAAGAGACCCAGTACTTC
>NA|TRBV5-1|TRBJ2-7|many
CASSSGLTSYEQYF
TGCGCCAGCAGCTCGGGACTGACCTCCTACGAGCAGTACTTC
>TRBD2|TRBV27|TRBJ2-1|many
CASRTSGGANEQFF
TGTGCCAGCAGAACTAGCGGGGGGGCCAATGAGCAGTTCTTC
>NA|TRBV7-6|TRBJ2-4|NA
CASSLAADSSKNIQYF
TGTGCCAGCAGCTTAGCGGCAGACAGTTCCAAAAACATTCAGTACTTC
>TRBD2|TRBV7-7|TRBJ2-3|many
CASSDGLAGGFDTQYF
TGTGCTAGCAGCGACGGACTAGCGGGAGGATTTGATACGCAGTATTTT
>NA|TRBV7-9|TRBJ2-6|many
CASSLGTGANVLTF
TGTGCCAGCAGCTTAGGGACTGGGGCCAACGTCCTGACTTTC
>TRBD1|TRBV6-5|TRBJ1-4|NA
CASSRQGATNEKLFF
TGTGCCAGCAGCAGACAGGGGGCGACTAATGAAAAACTGTTTTTT
>TRBD1|TRBV5-4|TRBJ2-7|few
CASSSPGQGYYEQYF
TGTGCCAGCAGCTCGCCGGGACAGGGATACTACGAGCAGTACTTC
>TRBD1|TRBV12-3/TRBV12-4|TRBJ2-6|many
CASRGQGNSGANVLTF
TGTGCCAGCAGGGGACAGGGGAACTCTGGGGCCAACGTCCTGACTTTC
>TRBD2|TRBV7-8|TRBJ2-1|many
CASSLEGTSGIAYNEQFF
TGTGCCAGCAGCTTAGAGGGGACTAGCGGGATCGCCTACAATGAGCAGTTCTTC
>NA|TRBV29-1|TRBJ1-1|few
CSVEDLAQAAFF
TGCAGCGTTGAAGATCTTGCACAGGCAGCTTTCTTT
>NA|TRBV6-5|TRBJ2-7|many
CASSYSNSRSGSGEQYF
TGTGCCAGCAGTTACTCCAACAGCCGGAGCGGTTCGGGCGAGCAGTACTTC
>TRBD1|TRBV11-2|TRBJ1-2|NA
CASSLDRNYGYTF
TGTGCCAGCAGCTTGGACAGGAACTATGGCTACACCTTC
>NA|TRBV18|TRBJ2-3|many
CASSPPQRTTDTQYF
TGTGCCAGCTCACCACCGCAGCGGACCACAGATACGCAGTATTTT
>TRBD1|TRBV5-4|TRBJ1-1|many
CASSKEGQGIEAFF
TGTGCCAGCAGCAAGGAGGGACAGGGCATTGAAGCTTTCTTT
>NA|TRBV6-2/TRBV6-3|TRBJ1-2|many
CASSYKQGGGYTF
TGTGCCAGCAGTTACAAACAGGGAGGAGGCTACACCTTC
>NA|TRBV7-8|TRBJ2-5|many
CASSLAEGGQETQYF
TGTGCCAGCAGCTTAGCCGAGGGAGGCCAAGAGACCCAGTACTTC
>TRBD1|TRBV18|TRBJ1-2|many
CASSANSGTEVDGYTF
TGTGCCAGCTCCGCAAACTCAGGGACAGAAGTAGATGGCTACACCTTC
>TRBD2|TRBV14|TRBJ2-1|many
CASSPGLAGEQFF
TGTGCCAGCAGCCCCGGACTAGCGGGAGAGCAGTTCTTC
>NA|TRBV7-2|TRBJ1-2|many
CASSLVPQAQNGYTF
TGTGCCAGCAGCTTGGTGCCTCAGGCCCAGAATGGCTACACCTTC
>NA|TRBV18|TRBJ2-3|many
CASSPATATDTQYF
TGTGCCAGCTCACCAGCGACAGCCACAGATACGCAGTATTTT
>NA|TRBV7-2|TRBJ2-1|many
CASSLNRAGPYNEQFF
TGTGCCAGCAGCTTAAACAGGGCGGGGCCCTACAATGAGCAGTTCTTC
>NA|TRBV7-2|TRBJ2-3|many
CASSLGYGLADTQYF
TGTGCCAGCAGCTTAGGTTACGGGTTAGCAGATACGCAGTATTTT
>TRBD1|TRBV30|TRBJ1-5|many
CAWSVSATGNSQPQHF
TGTGCCTGGAGTGTAAGCGCGACAGGGAATAGTCAGCCCCAGCATTTT
>NA|TRBV6-1|TRBJ2-3|few
CASSEEQTDTQYF
TGTGCCAGCAGTGAAGAACAGACAGATACGCAGTATTTT
>TRBD2|TRBV20-1|TRBJ2-7|many
CSARDLPRSGRVYEQYF
TGCAGTGCTAGAGATCTTCCCCGGAGCGGGAGAGTCTACGAGCAGTACTTC
>TRBD1|TRBV7-3|TRBJ2-2|many
CASSIQGANTGELFF
TGTGCCAGCAGCATACAGGGGGCGAACACCGGGGAGCTGTTTTTT
>NA|TRBV9|TRBJ2-3|many
CASSPEFPAEGSDTQYF
TGTGCCAGCAGCCCAGAGTTCCCGGCAGAGGGTTCAGATACGCAGTATTTT
>NA|TRBV7-9|TRBJ1-2|many
CASSFQQDHGYTF
TGTGCCAGCAGCTTCCAGCAGGACCATGGCTACACCTTC
>NA|TRBV4-1|TRBJ2-5|few
CASSLAAQETQYF
TGCGCCAGCAGCCTAGCGGCGCAAGAGACCCAGTACTTC
>TRBD1|TRBV19|TRBJ1-5|many
CASTTTGGRSNQPQHF
TGTGCCAGTACTACCACAGGGGGCCGAAGCAATCAGCCCCAGCATTTT
>NA|TRBV4-3|TRBJ2-1|many
CASSQDGRGLAYNEQFF
TGCGCCAGCAGCCAAGATGGGCGGGGGCTCGCCTACAATGAGCAGTTCTTC
>NA|TRBV12-3/TRBV12-4|TRBJ2-3|medium-sized
CASSLRTGWYGDTQYF
TGTGCCAGCAGTTTGAGAACAGGGTGGTACGGGGATACGCAGTATTTT